This TCR beta chain was captured by sequencing in a study of cytomegalovirus exposure and HLA in healthy donors. The length of the CDR3 is 14 residues. Germline assignment: CDR1 SGHNT and CDR2 YYREEE (reference sequence). Trimming took 4 bases from V and 4 from J, leaving 11 bases between them. Primers: 60 Vbeta forward and 13 Jbeta reverse. Profiled with immunoSEQ multiplex PCR; TCRdb holds only in-frame clones, not every one. The sample shows 130,000 or so clones, around 67% of them seen only once. This clone has just a few counts. The chain combines TRBV5-4 with TRBJ1-4; D is possibly TRBD1 (6 bases). This receptor was obtained from a woman aged 40 to 50 in good health and CMV-seropositive. Sequences were obtained from PBMCs. CDR3 DNA sequence: TGTGCCAGCAGCCAGGACAGCGTTAATGAAAAACTGTTTTTT. It yields the protein CASSQDSVNEKLFF.